This T cell receptor (beta chain) was retrieved from a study of CD8 T cells in ankylosing spondylitis (dated by TCRdb to 2016 to 2017). Broadly, across the study: T cell receptor beta repertoires were profiled in healthy donors and ankylosing spondylitis patients so that disease-linked TCR variants could be found. The full study cohort was made up of about 24 ankylosing spondylitis patients and 108 healthy donors. Peripheral blood was sampled, and synovial fluid was also collected from ankylosing spondylitis patients.

Sequencing was performed on an Illumina HiSeq 2500. TCR beta libraries were prepared by quantitative 5'-RACE with molecular barcodes. Under the source paper's analysis protocol: A new computational method, built on a probabilistic model of VDJ rearrangement, was used to identify disease-linked TCR variants. TCRdb applied fastp at Q25 and MiXCR to the public reads, then kept only in-frame beta chains. Rows merge per CDR3 protein into single entries with the most common DNA and genes. In this record, the V and J calls reflect TCRdb's handling and not the investigators' own analysis. The sample table contains roughly 400,000 distinct CDR3 sequences; only one count was recorded for under 25% of them. About 17% of the sample goes to the ten largest clones. Details on this clonotype: Its antigen has not been determined. No much larger clonotype is one base removed from it; base qualities were not supplied.

Based on the germline V gene, the CDR1 and CDR2 sequences are MNHEY and SVGEGT. Trimming takes 6 bases off V and 10 bases off J; junction bases not matched to a gene: 9. The CDR3 spans 14 residues, from the cysteine through the phenylalanine. The kept DNA is CDR3 alone, 42 bases in frame from the first base. What the authors observed across the whole study: The disease-linked clones were reported to be significantly enriched in matched synovial fluid samples from ankylosing spondylitis patients. Some motif variants had previously been reported in the synovial fluid and blood of reactive arthritis patients, which suggests shared mechanisms of disease initiation. A TCR beta motif of several highly homologous amino acid variants appeared characteristic of blood from ankylosing spondylitis patients. A CD8+ phenotype was shown by the disease-linked clones, which were found at relatively low frequencies in peripheral blood.

The clonotype originates from a male donor with ankylosing spondylitis. Material for sequencing was blood, either unsorted or a sorted T cell fraction (not recorded which). The chain uses TRBV6-2 or TRBV6-3 and TRBJ2-1; 10 of the junction bases match TRBD2. The DNA sequence is as follows: TGTGCCAGCAGGTCTAGCGGGAGAGGCCTGGAGCAGTTCTTC. Translated, it gives CASRSSGRGLEQFF.